This T cell receptor beta chain was obtained from a study of cytomegalovirus exposure and HLA in healthy donors. The table lists this clone with a count of one. PCR used 60 Vbeta primers and 13 Jbeta primers. Produced via immunoSEQ multiplex PCR; TCRdb's table is partial and in-frame only. Altogether approximately 61,000 clones are present, around 64% being singletons, with the ten largest covering around 3%. The origin of this receptor is a woman between 50 and 59 years old in good health and CMV-seronegative. Material: PBMCs.

Here the CDR3 reads CAWSVEAYGYTF. The CDR3 bases are TGTGCCTGGAGTGTAGAGGCCTATGGCTACACCTTC. V is TRBV30 and J is TRBJ1-2; D gene ambiguous. V was clipped by 0 bases and J by 4 bases, with 6 bases between them. The length of the CDR3 is 12 residues. CDR1 is GTSNPN, CDR2 SVGIG, per germline (reference sequence).